The 13 T cell receptor beta chains in this list originate from one sample, sequenced in a study of blood T cells in healthy people across ages. Primed by a sample-barcoded 5' primer and a J-beta primer mix, a second PCR proceeded for about 6 to 11 cycles. TCRdb reprocessed the 5' RACE reads with MiXCR, giving one entry per CDR3 protein. The sample lists hundreds of thousands of distinct CDR3 sequences; around 48% were seen once. Sequenced: blood. All receptors come from a man younger than 40 in good health.

The chain couples TRBV9 to TRBJ2-5, with 10 bases matching TRBD1. The length of the CDR3 is 15 residues. Germline CDR1 is SGDLS and CDR2 is YYNGEE. The ends lost 3 bases at V and 2 bases at J; junction bases unmatched: 4. This CDR3 reads CASSEWGQGQETQYF. As DNA, the CDR3 is TGTGCCAGCAGCGAATGGGGACAGGGGCAAGAGACCCAGTACTTC.

The V and J genes are TRBV27 and TRBJ1-2; 8 bases are a match to TRBD1. The CDR3 sequence is 14 residues long. The ends lost 6 bases at V and 0 bases at J; junction bases unmatched: 3. CDR1 is MNHEY, CDR2 SMNVEV, per germline (reference sequence). The CDR3 reads CASREDRANYGYTF. CDR3 DNA: TGTGCCAGCAGGGAGGACAGGGCTAACTATGGCTACACCTTC.

As for this clonotype: The junction departs from the called germline gene at one end, perhaps through a read error. The CDR3 spells CASSLGQVGSSEQYF. DNA of the CDR3: TGCGCCAGCAGCTTGGGACAGGTCGGTTCCTCCGAGCAGTACTTC. The V gene is TRBV5-1, the J gene TRBJ2-4; a possible D gene is TRBD1 (6 bases). Judging by the DNA end, TRBJ2-7 fits better; the J call may be wrong. The CDR3 runs to 15 residues. Germline V gene lookup returns CDR1 SGHRS and CDR2 YFSETQ.

V and J are TRBV4-1 and TRBJ1-4; D is undetermined. This CDR3 spans 14 amino acids. With 2 bases removed from V and 7 bases from J, the gap between germline ends came to 11 bases. The germline V gene has CDR1 MGHRA and CDR2 YSYEKL. CDR3 sequence (DNA): TGCGCCAGCAGCCAATTAGAGGGAGTTGAAAAACTGTTTTTT. Protein sequence: CASSQLEGVEKLFF.

This clonotype turned up a few times. V usage is TRBV6-5 and J usage is TRBJ1-2, with D perhaps matching TRBD1 (5 bases). Germline V CDR1 and CDR2: MNHEY, SVGAGI. The V and J ends lost 6 bases and 5 bases respectively, with 19 bases between them. The CDR3 extends over 15 amino acids. CDR3 bases: TGTGCCAGCAGCCCAGGGTCATCCACCCTATATGGCTACACCTTC. Amino acid sequence: CASSPGSSTLYGYTF.

This sequence joins TRBV5-1 and TRBJ2-5; D unclear. Germline CDR1 and CDR2: SGHRS and YFSETQ. The CDR3 has 17 amino acids. Trimming pared 0 bases from V and 2 bases from J, leaving 17 bases between. CDR3 loop: CASSLGFLTYLQETQYF. As DNA, the CDR3 is TGCGCCAGCAGCTTGGGGTTTCTGACGTATCTTCAAGAGACCCAGTACTTC.

On this clonotype itself: The junction does not match germline at one end; this may be a read error. The chain carries TRBV3-1 and TRBJ1-2, with 8 bases aligning to TRBD1. Germline CDR1 and CDR2: LGHDT and YNNKEL (reference sequence). This CDR3 is 14 amino acids long. In nucleotides, the CDR3 is TGTGCCAGCAGTCAATTATCAGGGGGCTATGGCCACACCTTC. Translation: CASSQLSGGYGHTF.

This rearrangement joins TRBV7-2 to TRBJ2-3; no reliable D call. Germline V gene sequence: CDR1 SGHTA, CDR2 FQGNSA. Trimming stripped 7 bases from V and 2 bases from J, with 13 bases between. The CDR3 runs 14 residues. CDR3 protein: CASNLRPLTDTQYF. CDR3 bases: TGTGCCAGCAACCTGCGGCCCCTCACAGATACGCAGTATTTT.

This clonotype was recorded many times. V and J are TRBV5-1 and TRBJ2-7; 8 bases fit TRBD1. The CDR3 runs to 15 residues. J was trimmed by 0 bases and V by 3 bases; bases with no gene match: 5. Germline CDR1 reads SGHRS; CDR2 reads YFSETQ. CDR3 nucleotides: TGCGCCAGCAGCTCTGGGACAGGACCCTCCTACGAGCAGTACTTC. Translation: CASSSGTGPSYEQYF.

This clonotype was observed a few times. The chain uses TRBV7-2 and TRBJ2-7, with 8 bases fitting TRBD1. The DNA end is a closer match to TRBJ2-5, so the J assignment may be wrong. The length of the CDR3 is 15 residues. CDR1 and CDR2 (germline): SGHTA, FQGNSA. The DNA of the CDR3 is TGTGCCAGCAGCTTAGGGGACAGGAGACAAGAGACCCAGTACTTC. Its translation is CASSLGDRRQETQYF.

This clonotype was observed a handful of times. This rearrangement joins TRBV28 to TRBJ2-1, with TRBD1 identical over 7 bases. Germline V gives CDR1 MDHEN, CDR2 SYDVKM. CDR3 length: 13 residues. V was pared by 6 bases and J by 7 bases, with 6 bases of the junction left unmatched. The CDR3 region is CASSLTGFNEQFF. DNA for the CDR3: TGTGCCAGCAGCTTGACAGGGTTTAATGAGCAGTTCTTC.

The chain is built from TRBV6-6 and TRBJ2-3; D ambiguous. Germline CDR1 MNHNY, CDR2 SVGAGI (reference sequence). The CDR3 totals 11 residues. Trimming left V 8 bases short and J 6 bases short, with 9 bases between. The CDR3 protein is CASAALDTQYF. The CDR3 bases are TGTGCCAGCGCCGCGTTGGATACGCAGTATTTT.

This sequence joins TRBV20-1 and TRBJ2-1; D is perhaps TRBD1 (5 bases). V gave up 1 base and J gave up 8 bases, with 12 bases separating them. CDR1 and CDR2 (germline): DFQATT, SNEGSKA (reference sequence). CDR3 length: 13 amino acids. CDR3 loop: CSARVQGEDEQFF. For the CDR3, the DNA is TGCAGTGCTAGAGTTCAGGGTGAGGATGAGCAGTTCTTC.